Listed below are T cell receptor beta chains from one sample, sequenced in a study of CDR3 diversity in severe acne. Using its own MiXCR run on the PCR reads, TCRdb lists one record per CDR3 protein. The sample consists of approximately 84,000 distinct CDR3 sequences, around 49% of them appearing once. Sequenced sample: blood. These receptors all come from a male donor in good health, without acne. CDR3s include the opening cysteine and the closing phenylalanine or tryptophan. A D gene is named only where the DNA matches it firmly. Clone size is not always given. Where it is, it says once, few, many or a class for expanded clones.

abundance: few; d_gene: .; v_gene: TRBV7-9; j_gene: TRBJ1-3; CDR3aa: CASSFPGRSGNTIYF; CDR3nt: TGTGCCAGCAGCTTTCCGGGAAGATCTGGAAACACCATATATTTT
abundance: .; d_gene: .; v_gene: TRBV9; j_gene: TRBJ1-2; CDR3aa: CASSADKDGYTF; CDR3nt: TGTGCCAGCAGCGCCGACAAGGACGGCTACACCTTC
abundance: many; d_gene: .; v_gene: TRBV30; j_gene: TRBJ2-3; CDR3aa: CAWSVSGDTQYF; CDR3nt: TGTGCCTGGAGTGTAAGTGGAGATACGCAGTATTTT
abundance: .; d_gene: TRBD2; v_gene: TRBV20-1; j_gene: TRBJ2-1; CDR3aa: CSASTSGSDEQFF; CDR3nt: TGCAGTGCTTCGACTAGCGGGAGTGATGAGCAGTTCTTC
abundance: .; d_gene: .; v_gene: TRBV19; j_gene: TRBJ2-5; CDR3aa: CASSTRQKETQYF; CDR3nt: TGTGCCAGTAGTACCAGACAGAAAGAGACCCAGTACTTC
abundance: many; d_gene: .; v_gene: TRBV7-9; j_gene: TRBJ2-1; CDR3aa: CANARDNEQFF; CDR3nt: TGTGCCAACGCTAGGGACAATGAGCAGTTCTTC
abundance: .; d_gene: TRBD1; v_gene: TRBV29-1; j_gene: TRBJ1-1; CDR3aa: CSVMGQKMNTEAFF; CDR3nt: TGCAGCGTCATGGGACAGAAGATGAACACTGAAGCTTTCTTT
abundance: once; d_gene: .; v_gene: TRBV10-3; j_gene: TRBJ1-5; CDR3aa: CAISEYTTGSFSNQPQHF; CDR3nt: TGTGCCATCAGTGAGTACACTACAGGGTCTTTTAGCAATCAGCCCCAGCATTTT
abundance: many; d_gene: .; v_gene: TRBV11-2; j_gene: TRBJ1-5; CDR3aa: CASSLDTVNQPQHF; CDR3nt: TGTGCCAGCAGCTTAGACACGGTGAATCAGCCCCAGCATTTT
abundance: .; d_gene: .; v_gene: TRBV7-3; j_gene: TRBJ2-1; CDR3aa: CASSPGSGEQFF; CDR3nt: TGTGCCAGCAGCCCCGGTTCTGGCGAGCAGTTCTTC
abundance: .; d_gene: .; v_gene: TRBV9; j_gene: TRBJ2-7; CDR3aa: CARQGGTYEQYF; CDR3nt: TGTGCTAGACAGGGCGGGACCTACGAGCAGTACTTC
abundance: .; d_gene: .; v_gene: TRBV5-1; j_gene: TRBJ1-1; CDR3aa: CASSLTGGNTEAFF; CDR3nt: TGCGCCAGCAGCTTGACGGGGGGGAACACTGAAGCTTTCTTT
abundance: .; d_gene: TRBD1; v_gene: TRBV20-1; j_gene: TRBJ2-6; CDR3aa: CSARAAGTGDSGANVLTF; CDR3nt: TGCAGTGCTAGAGCGGCAGGGACAGGAGACTCTGGGGCCAACGTCCTGACTTTC
abundance: many; d_gene: .; v_gene: TRBV9; j_gene: TRBJ2-7; CDR3aa: CASSVAGNPYEQYF; CDR3nt: TGTGCCAGCAGCGTAGCAGGGAACCCCTACGAGCAGTACTTC
abundance: many; d_gene: TRBD2; v_gene: TRBV11-2; j_gene: TRBJ2-1; CDR3aa: CASSALGTSLYNEQFF; CDR3nt: TGTGCCAGCAGCGCCCTCGGGACTAGCCTCTACAATGAGCAGTTCTTC
abundance: many; d_gene: .; v_gene: TRBV19; j_gene: TRBJ1-4; CDR3aa: CASSIMLGANEKLFF; CDR3nt: TGTGCCAGTAGTATTATGTTGGGAGCCAATGAAAAACTGTTTTTT
abundance: .; d_gene: TRBD1; v_gene: TRBV20-1; j_gene: TRBJ2-7; CDR3aa: CSASDRGRSYEQYF; CDR3nt: TGCAGTGCGAGCGACAGGGGGCGATCCTACGAGCAGTACTTC
abundance: .; d_gene: .; v_gene: TRBV15; j_gene: TRBJ1-2; CDR3aa: CATSRDAQTDGYYGYTF; CDR3nt: TGTGCCACCAGCAGAGATGCTCAAACAGATGGCTACTATGGCTACACCTTC
abundance: many; d_gene: .; v_gene: TRBV5-5; j_gene: TRBJ2-1; CDR3aa: CASSPAWAEQFF; CDR3nt: TGTGCCAGCAGCCCAGCGTGGGCAGAGCAGTTCTTC
abundance: .; d_gene: TRBD2; v_gene: TRBV20-1; j_gene: TRBJ2-5; CDR3aa: CSTRDVSGRAMETQYF; CDR3nt: TGCAGCACCAGGGATGTCAGCGGGAGAGCCATGGAGACCCAGTACTTC
abundance: many; d_gene: TRBD2; v_gene: TRBV6-5; j_gene: TRBJ2-7; CDR3aa: CASSPGGSGSLVEQYF; CDR3nt: TGTGCCAGCAGCCCAGGGGGTAGCGGGAGTCTCGTCGAGCAGTACTTC
abundance: .; d_gene: TRBD2; v_gene: TRBV12-3/TRBV12-4; j_gene: TRBJ2-7; CDR3aa: CASSSRRLAGGPREQYF; CDR3nt: TGTGCCAGCAGTTCCCGGCGACTAGCGGGAGGGCCTAGAGAGCAGTACTTC
abundance: few; d_gene: .; v_gene: TRBV7-2; j_gene: TRBJ2-1; CDR3aa: CASSRYRDEQFF; CDR3nt: TGTGCCAGCAGCCGTTACAGGGATGAGCAGTTCTTC
abundance: .; d_gene: .; v_gene: TRBV9; j_gene: TRBJ1-6; CDR3aa: CASSHPQGSSSPLHF; CDR3nt: TGTGCCAGCAGCCACCCCCAGGGGAGCAGTTCACCCCTCCACTTT
abundance: few; d_gene: TRBD1; v_gene: TRBV5-1; j_gene: TRBJ1-4; CDR3aa: CASSIQGARSEKLFF; CDR3nt: TGCGCCAGCAGTATACAGGGGGCGCGATCTGAAAAACTGTTTTTT
abundance: few; d_gene: TRBD1; v_gene: TRBV28; j_gene: TRBJ1-2; CDR3aa: CASSPGQLYGYTF; CDR3nt: TGTGCCAGCAGTCCGGGACAGCTCTATGGCTACACCTTC
abundance: .; d_gene: TRBD1; v_gene: TRBV6-5; j_gene: TRBJ1-2; CDR3aa: CASRSQGVYGYTF; CDR3nt: TGTGCCAGCAGATCACAGGGGGTCTATGGCTACACCTTC
abundance: .; d_gene: TRBD2; v_gene: TRBV20-1; j_gene: TRBJ2-3; CDR3aa: CSARGGADTQYF; CDR3nt: TGCAGTGCTAGGGGGGGGGCAGATACGCAGTATTTT
abundance: .; d_gene: .; v_gene: TRBV20-1; j_gene: TRBJ2-7; CDR3aa: CSADVPSSYGQYF; CDR3nt: TGCAGTGCTGACGTGCCGAGCTCCTACGGGCAGTACTTC
abundance: .; d_gene: TRBD1; v_gene: TRBV7-2; j_gene: TRBJ1-3; CDR3aa: CASSRQDRTYGYTIYF; CDR3nt: TGTGCCAGCAGCCGCCAGGACAGGACCTATGGCTACACCATATATTTT
abundance: .; d_gene: TRBD1; v_gene: TRBV11-3; j_gene: TRBJ1-1; CDR3aa: CASSFSGGREAFF; CDR3nt: TGTGCCAGCAGCTTTTCAGGGGGCCGAGAAGCTTTCTTT
abundance: .; d_gene: .; v_gene: TRBV29-1; j_gene: TRBJ1-1; CDR3aa: CSVEVGGDTEAFF; CDR3nt: TGCAGCGTTGAAGTAGGAGGGGACACTGAAGCTTTCTTT
abundance: many; d_gene: .; v_gene: TRBV7-2; j_gene: TRBJ1-4; CDR3aa: CASSLTLWSDLFF; CDR3nt: TGTGCCAGCAGCTTAACCCTCTGGTCTGACCTGTTTTTT
abundance: .; d_gene: .; v_gene: TRBV24-1; j_gene: TRBJ2-5; CDR3aa: CATGVRGNQETQYF; CDR3nt: TGTGCCACCGGGGTTCGGGGGAACCAAGAGACCCAGTACTTC
abundance: many; d_gene: .; v_gene: TRBV5-1; j_gene: TRBJ2-5; CDR3aa: CASSGQETQYF; CDR3nt: TGCGCCAGCAGCGGGCAAGAGACCCAGTACTTC
abundance: .; d_gene: TRBD1; v_gene: TRBV10-3; j_gene: TRBJ1-2; CDR3aa: CASSSTPGQNYGYTF; CDR3nt: TGTGCCAGCAGTTCAACACCGGGACAGAATTATGGCTACACCTTC
abundance: few; d_gene: .; v_gene: TRBV15; j_gene: TRBJ1-2; CDR3aa: CATSTGYGYTF; CDR3nt: TGTGCCACCAGCACCGGCTATGGCTACACCTTC
abundance: .; d_gene: TRBD1; v_gene: TRBV9; j_gene: TRBJ1-5; CDR3aa: CASSTRQGSQPQHF; CDR3nt: TGTGCCAGCAGTACCCGACAGGGAAGTCAGCCCCAGCATTTT
abundance: .; d_gene: .; v_gene: TRBV24-1; j_gene: TRBJ1-2; CDR3aa: CATSDLQQGFYYGYTF; CDR3nt: TGTGCCACCAGTGACCTCCAGCAGGGGTTCTACTATGGCTACACCTTC
abundance: few; d_gene: TRBD1; v_gene: TRBV12-3/TRBV12-4; j_gene: TRBJ1-6; CDR3aa: CASSSGGRGPNNSPLHF; CDR3nt: TGTGCCAGCAGTTCCGGAGGCAGGGGGCCGAATAATTCACCCCTCCACTTT
abundance: .; d_gene: .; v_gene: TRBV24-1; j_gene: TRBJ2-5; CDR3aa: CATGSSGVGETQYF; CDR3nt: TGTGCCACCGGTTCGAGCGGAGTAGGGGAGACCCAGTACTTC
abundance: .; d_gene: TRBD2; v_gene: TRBV12-3/TRBV12-4; j_gene: TRBJ2-1; CDR3aa: CASSPSGSGYNEQFF; CDR3nt: TGTGCCAGCAGCCCAAGCGGGAGTGGGTACAATGAGCAGTTCTTC
abundance: once; d_gene: TRBD1; v_gene: TRBV2; j_gene: TRBJ1-2; CDR3aa: CARQGGRYGYTF; CDR3nt: TGTGCCCGACAGGGTGGTAGGTATGGCTACACCTTC
abundance: few; d_gene: TRBD2; v_gene: TRBV20-1; j_gene: TRBJ2-5; CDR3aa: CSAPFGLAVQETQYF; CDR3nt: TGCAGTGCTCCATTCGGACTAGCGGTCCAAGAGACCCAGTACTTC
abundance: .; d_gene: .; v_gene: TRBV7-3; j_gene: TRBJ2-6; CDR3aa: CASSLGGGSGANVLTF; CDR3nt: TGTGCCAGCAGCCTAGGGGGAGGGTCTGGGGCCAACGTCCTGACTTTC
abundance: once; d_gene: .; v_gene: TRBV24-1; j_gene: TRBJ1-5; CDR3aa: CATSDPAGNQETQHF; CDR3nt: TGTGCCACCAGTGATCCCGCCGGGAACCAAGAGACCCAGCATTTT
abundance: .; d_gene: TRBD2; v_gene: TRBV20-1; j_gene: TRBJ2-7; CDR3aa: CGATGTSVTYEQYF; CDR3nt: TGCGGTGCTACCGGGACTAGCGTAACCTACGAGCAGTACTTC
abundance: few; d_gene: .; v_gene: TRBV30; j_gene: TRBJ2-3; CDR3aa: CAWTRASTDTQYF; CDR3nt: TGTGCCTGGACTAGGGCAAGCACAGATACGCAGTATTTT
abundance: many; d_gene: TRBD1; v_gene: TRBV20-1; j_gene: TRBJ1-1; CDR3aa: CSARETGSGTEAFF; CDR3nt: TGCAGTGCTCGAGAGACAGGGTCGGGCACTGAAGCTTTCTTT